The sequence of this T cell receptor (beta chain) was determined in a study of siplizumab effects on memory and regulatory T cells. For every sample, some 9 x 10^4 TCR templates were assayed. Sequencing was performed with immunoSEQ multiplex PCR; in TCRdb, only in-frame clones are kept and a portion is missing. The table records more than 95,000 clones, 93% of them present only once. Deletions cut 0 bases from V and 5 bases from J, with 9 bases between. The CDR3 is 13 amino acids. CDR1 SGDLS and CDR2 YYNGEE come from the germline V gene. With respect to this clone: Its matching antigen is unknown.

Whole-study findings and limits: Naive T cells looked more diverse than memory cells and looked like major alloresponse contributors.

The sequencing input was Tregs sorted from blood. This receptor was identified in a human donor in good health. V is TRBV9 and J is TRBJ2-7, with D perhaps TRBD2 (5 bases). The CDR3 region is CASSVGSENEQYF. DNA for the CDR3: TGTGCCAGCAGCGTAGGTAGCGAGAACGAGCAGTACTTC.